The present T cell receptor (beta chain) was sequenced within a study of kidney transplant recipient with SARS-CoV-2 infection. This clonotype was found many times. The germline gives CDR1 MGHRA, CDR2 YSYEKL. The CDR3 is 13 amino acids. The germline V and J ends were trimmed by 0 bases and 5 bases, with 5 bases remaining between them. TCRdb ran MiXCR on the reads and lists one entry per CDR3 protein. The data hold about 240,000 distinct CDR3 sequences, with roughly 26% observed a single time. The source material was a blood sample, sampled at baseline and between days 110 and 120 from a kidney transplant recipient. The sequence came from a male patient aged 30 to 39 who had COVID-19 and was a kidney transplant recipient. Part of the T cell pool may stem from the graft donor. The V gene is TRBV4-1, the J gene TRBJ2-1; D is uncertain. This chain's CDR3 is CASSQDLDNEQFF. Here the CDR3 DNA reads TGCGCCAGCAGCCAAGACTTAGACAATGAGCAGTTCTTC.